The 5 T cell receptor beta chains reported below all come from one sample, sequenced in a study of blood T cell repertoires in COVID-19. Repertoires were generated with immunoSEQ multiplex PCR, while TCRdb's copy carries only in-frame clones and drops some. In the table there are some 98,000 clones, about 79% of which are singletons. Sample: peripheral blood. These receptors originate from a man in his fifties or sixties with acute or convalescent COVID-19.

This chain links TRBV15 with TRBJ2-5; 14 bases are shared with TRBD2. The ends lost 8 bases at V and 4 bases at J; junction bases unmatched: 3. The CDR3 covers 14 residues. Germline V gives CDR1 LNHNV, CDR2 YYDKDF (reference sequence). CDR3 sequence (DNA): TGTGCCACCGAAGGGACTAGCGGGGGAGAGACCCAGTACTTC. The encoded protein is CATEGTSGGETQYF. Combining the CDR3 with reference TRBV15 and TRBJ2-5 gives the whole variable domain DAMVIQNPRYQVTQFGKPVTLSCSQTLNHNVMYWYQQKSSQAPKLLFHYYDKDFNNEADTPDNFQSRRPNTSFCFLDIRSPGLGDTAMYLCATEGTSGGETQYFGPGTRLLVL.

The chain combines TRBV18 with TRBJ1-6; TRBD1 aligns across 7 bases. CDR1 is KGHSH and CDR2 is LQKENI in the germline V gene. CDR3 length: 14 residues. Trimming removed 3 bases from V and 14 bases from J; junction bases left unmatched: 10. Written as DNA, the CDR3 is TGTGCCAGCTCACCGGGACAGATTCTAGGCACCCTCCACTTT. It specifies CASSPGQILGTLHF.

V gene TRBV20-1 combines with J gene TRBJ2-7; TRBD1 aligns across 8 bases. Germline V gene lookup returns CDR1 DFQATT and CDR2 SNEGSKA (reference sequence). Unmatched junction bases numbered 8, after V lost 3 bases and J lost 1 base. The CDR3 contains 15 residues. The CDR3 spells CSASLGTGQSYEQYF. The CDR3 region has the DNA TGCAGTGCTAGTCTTGGGACAGGCCAATCCTACGAGCAGTACTTC.

The genes are TRBV30 and TRBJ2-1, with 11 bases that match TRBD1. CDR1 and CDR2 (germline): GTSNPN, SVGIG (reference sequence). The V gene end was trimmed by 1 base and the J gene end by 6 bases; junction bases not matched to a gene: 2. The CDR3 loop spans 14 amino acids. This CDR3 reads CAWSGGTGGNEQFF. The DNA of the CDR3 is TGTGCCTGGAGTGGAGGGACAGGGGGCAATGAGCAGTTCTTC.

The chain is built from TRBV9 and TRBJ2-3; D might be TRBD2 (6 bases). Germline V gene lookup returns CDR1 SGDLS and CDR2 YYNGEE. CDR3 size: 13 residues. V was cut by 5 bases and J by 8 bases, with 15 bases left in between. The DNA of the CDR3 is TGTGCCAGCAGTTGGGGGGACGAGGGTACGCAGTATTTT. Protein product: CASSWGDEGTQYF.